The 14 T cell receptor beta chains in this list originate from one sample, sequenced in a study of blood T cell repertoires in COVID-19. The data were produced by immunoSEQ multiplex PCR, yet TCRdb's version contains in-frame clones alone and is incomplete. The top ten clones hold roughly 28% of a sample with about 180,000 clones, about three quarters of them seen once. Sequencing used peripheral blood. Source of these receptors: a woman aged 70-85 years with acute or convalescent COVID-19.

The chain carries TRBV19 and TRBJ2-2; the D is unclear. Germline CDR1 and CDR2: LNHDA and SQIVND (reference sequence). The CDR3 has 14 residues. The V end lost 0 bases, the J end lost 6 bases, and 8 bases lay between the germline ends. CDR3 in DNA: TGTGCCAGTAGTATAGAGGCAGGCCCCGGGGAGCTGTTTTTT. Amino acids: CASSIEAGPGELFF.

V usage is TRBV30 and J usage is TRBJ2-3, with 7 bases that match TRBD2. This CDR3 has 14 residues. The J segment lost 2 bases and the V segment lost 0 bases, leaving 2 bases of the junction unmatched. Germline CDR1 reads GTSNPN; CDR2 reads SVGIG (reference sequence). The CDR3 DNA reads TGTGCCTGGAGTGTTAGCGGGCCCACAGATACGCAGTATTTT. Translated, it gives CAWSVSGPTDTQYF. Full variable domain (remainder filled in from reference TRBV30 and TRBJ2-3): SQTIHQWPATLVQPVGSPLSLECTVEGTSNPNLYWYRQAAGRGLQLLFYSVGIGQISSEVPQNLSASRPQDRQFILSSKKLLLSDSGFYLCAWSVSGPTDTQYFGPGTRLTVL.

The V gene is TRBV4-1, the J gene TRBJ1-4, with 7 bases matching TRBD1. From germline, CDR1 is MGHRA and CDR2 YSYEKL. The CDR3 length is 15 residues. With V trimmed by 0 bases and J by 6 bases, 4 bases remained unmatched. CDR3: CASSQEGGGDEKLFF. CDR3 DNA: TGCGCCAGCAGCCAAGAAGGGGGCGGCGATGAAAAACTGTTTTTT.

The J gene is TRBJ1-6, the V gene TRBV5-1; D remains unclear. The CDR3 loop spans 14 amino acids. Trimming removed 2 bases from V and 13 bases from J, with 16 bases in between. The germline gives CDR1 SGHRS, CDR2 YFSETQ. This CDR3 reads CASSFGQAREPLHF. In nucleotides, the CDR3 is TGCGCCAGCAGCTTTGGCCAGGCCCGAGAGCCCCTCCACTTT.

The chain combines TRBV6-6 with TRBJ2-7; D may be TRBD1 (5 bases). Germline V CDR1 and CDR2: MNHNY, SVGAGI (reference sequence). The CDR3 sequence is 14 residues long. Between the trimmed V and J ends, which lost 6 bases and 9 bases, there was a span of 21 bases. CDR3 in amino acids: CASRADPDTLWQYF. For the CDR3, the DNA is TGTGCCAGCAGGGCCGACCCGGACACCTTGTGGCAGTACTTC.

The chain couples TRBV4-2 to TRBJ2-1; 8 nucleotides align to TRBD2. The germline V gene encodes CDR1 LGHNA and CDR2 YNFKEQ. Trimming cost V 0 bases and J 14 bases; bases outside gene matches: 18. The CDR3 loop spans 17 amino acids. The CDR3 DNA follows: TGTGCCAGCAGCCAAGATTTCGCAGGGTCGGTTAGCGGGACGAAGTTCTTC. Translated: CASSQDFAGSVSGTKFF.

This clone has a single count. The chain uses TRBV19 and TRBJ2-7; a weak D match, TRBD1 (6 bases). V lost 10 bases and J lost 3, with 16 bases in between. There are 13 residues in the CDR3. CDR1 is LNHDA and CDR2 is SQIVND in the germline V gene (reference sequence). CDR3 coding DNA: TGTGCCACGCGAGGGCTACAGGGCTACGAGCAGTACTTC. Amino acids: CATRGLQGYEQYF.

The rearrangement uses TRBV5-1 and TRBJ2-7; TRBD2 might be the D (7 bases). This CDR3 is built from 15 residues. The V and J ends lost 4 bases and 4 bases respectively, with 18 bases between them. Germline V gene data show CDR1 as SGHRS and CDR2 as YFSETQ. The CDR3: CASSPNEGGAYEQYF. The DNA of the CDR3 is TGCGCCAGCAGCCCTAACGAGGGGGGGGCTTACGAGCAGTACTTC.

V gene TRBV10-1 combines with J gene TRBJ2-7, with a possible D match to TRBD2 (5 bases). The V end lost 5 bases, the J end lost 6 bases, and 17 bases lay between the germline ends. The CDR3 runs 14 residues. The germline V gene has CDR1 WNHNN and CDR2 SYGVQD (reference sequence). CDR3: CASSTDGDMPEQYF. The CDR3 coding sequence is TGCGCCAGCAGTACCGACGGGGATATGCCCGAGCAGTACTTC.

The CDR3 DNA sequence: TGCGCCAGCAGTAGGGCGGGAAACTCCTACGAGCAGTACTTC. Translated: CASSRAGNSYEQYF. The chain is built from TRBV5-1 and TRBJ2-7; D perhaps matches TRBD2 (6 bases). From germline, CDR1 is SGHRS and CDR2 YFSETQ. The CDR3 covers 14 residues. V was shortened by 5 bases and J by 0 bases, with 12 bases between the two germline ends.

V usage is TRBV7-9 and J usage is TRBJ2-5, with D maybe TRBD2 (8 bases). CDR3 length: 17 amino acids. CDR1 and CDR2 from the germline V gene are SEHNR and FQNEAQ (reference sequence). Deletions cut 3 bases from V and 5 bases from J, with 22 bases between. For the CDR3, the DNA is TGTGCCAGCAGCTTGCGGGGGGCAGGGGGGCCGAGGGAGACCCAGTACTTC. Protein product: CASSLRGAGGPRETQYF.

The chain joins TRBV25-1 to TRBJ2-2; weak D call: TRBD2 (6 bases). The V end lost 1 base, the J end lost 3 bases, and 9 bases lay between the germline ends. CDR3 size: 15 residues. Germline CDR1 and CDR2: MGHDK and SYGVNS. The CDR3 DNA reads TGTGCCAGCAGTGAATGGCGGGGTTACACCGGGGAGCTGTTTTTT. Its protein is CASSEWRGYTGELFF.

The chain couples TRBV3-1 (or the pseudogene TRBV3-2) to TRBJ2-7; D unclear. CDR1 LGHDT and CDR2 YNNKEL come from the germline V gene (reference sequence). Trimming removed 3 bases from V and 1 base from J, with 10 bases in between. CDR3 length: 14 amino acids. CDR3 bases: TGTGCCAGCAGCCATAGTCAAAAATCCTACGAGCAGTACTTC. Translation gives CASSHSQKSYEQYF.

The chain employs TRBV2 and TRBJ2-2; weak D call: TRBD1 (6 bases). The CDR3 sequence is 13 residues long. CDR1 is SNHLY and CDR2 is FYNNEI in the germline V gene. The germline V and J ends were trimmed by 8 bases and 4 bases, with 11 bases remaining between them. In DNA, the CDR3 is TGTGCCAGCTCCGTAGGGGGCACCGGGGAGCTGTTTTTT. Translated: CASSVGGTGELFF.